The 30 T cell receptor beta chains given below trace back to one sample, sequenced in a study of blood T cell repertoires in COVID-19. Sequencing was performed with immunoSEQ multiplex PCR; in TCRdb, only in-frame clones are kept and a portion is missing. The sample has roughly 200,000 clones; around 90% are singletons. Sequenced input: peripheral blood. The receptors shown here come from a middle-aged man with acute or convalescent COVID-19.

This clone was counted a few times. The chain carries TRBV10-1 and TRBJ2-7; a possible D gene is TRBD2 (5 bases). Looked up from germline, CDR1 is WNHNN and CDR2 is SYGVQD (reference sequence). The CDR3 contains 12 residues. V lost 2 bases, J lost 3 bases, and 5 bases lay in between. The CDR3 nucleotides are TGCGCCAGCAGTGAGAGCGGCTACGAGCAGTACTTC. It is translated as CASSESGYEQYF.

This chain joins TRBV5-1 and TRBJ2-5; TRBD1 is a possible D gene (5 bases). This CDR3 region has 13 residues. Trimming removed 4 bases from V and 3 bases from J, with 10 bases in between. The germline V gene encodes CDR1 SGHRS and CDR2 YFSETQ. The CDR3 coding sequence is TGCGCCAGCAGCCAGGGCCTTGAAGAGACCCAGTACTTC. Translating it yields CASSQGLEETQYF.

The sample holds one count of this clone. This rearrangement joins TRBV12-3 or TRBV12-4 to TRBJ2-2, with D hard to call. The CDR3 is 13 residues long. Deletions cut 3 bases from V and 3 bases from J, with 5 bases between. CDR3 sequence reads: CASSFEYTGELFF. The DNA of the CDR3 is TGTGCCAGCAGTTTTGAGTACACCGGGGAGCTGTTTTTT.

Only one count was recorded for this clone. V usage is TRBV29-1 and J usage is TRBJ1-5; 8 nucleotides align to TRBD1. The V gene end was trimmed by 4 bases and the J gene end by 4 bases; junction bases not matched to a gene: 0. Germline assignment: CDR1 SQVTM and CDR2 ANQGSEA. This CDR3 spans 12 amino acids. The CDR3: CSVGTGNQPQHF. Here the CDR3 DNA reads TGCAGCGTTGGGACAGGGAATCAGCCCCAGCATTTT.

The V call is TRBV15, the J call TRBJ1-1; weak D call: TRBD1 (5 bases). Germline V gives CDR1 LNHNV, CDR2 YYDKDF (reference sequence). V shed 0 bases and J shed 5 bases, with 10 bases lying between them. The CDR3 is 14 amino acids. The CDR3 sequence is CATSRDREVTEAFF. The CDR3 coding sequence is TGTGCCACCAGCAGAGACAGGGAAGTGACTGAAGCTTTCTTT.

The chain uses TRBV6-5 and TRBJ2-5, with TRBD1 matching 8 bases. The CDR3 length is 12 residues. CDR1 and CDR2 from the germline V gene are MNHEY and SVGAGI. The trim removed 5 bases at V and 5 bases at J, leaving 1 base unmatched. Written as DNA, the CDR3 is TGTGCCAGCAGTCACAGGGGGGAGACCCAGTACTTC. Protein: CASSHRGETQYF.

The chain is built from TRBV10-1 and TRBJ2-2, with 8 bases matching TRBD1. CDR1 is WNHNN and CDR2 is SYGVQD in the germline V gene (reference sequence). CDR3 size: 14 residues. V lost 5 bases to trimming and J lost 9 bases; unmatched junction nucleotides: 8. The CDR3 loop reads CASSPGQGRRELFF. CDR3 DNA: TGCGCCAGCAGTCCCGGACAGGGTCGGCGGGAGCTGTTTTTT.

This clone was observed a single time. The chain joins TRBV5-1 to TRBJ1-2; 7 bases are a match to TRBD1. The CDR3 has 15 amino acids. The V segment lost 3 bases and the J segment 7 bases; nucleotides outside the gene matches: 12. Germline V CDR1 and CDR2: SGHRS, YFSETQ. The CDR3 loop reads CASSSRDSRTGGYTF. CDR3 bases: TGCGCCAGCAGCTCACGGGACAGTCGTACGGGTGGCTACACCTTC.

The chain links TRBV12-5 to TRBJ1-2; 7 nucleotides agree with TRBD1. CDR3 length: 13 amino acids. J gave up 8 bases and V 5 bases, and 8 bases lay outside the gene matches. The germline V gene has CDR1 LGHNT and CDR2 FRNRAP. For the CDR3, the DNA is TGTGCTAGTGGTACCGACAGGGTTTACGGCTACACCTTC. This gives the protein CASGTDRVYGYTF.

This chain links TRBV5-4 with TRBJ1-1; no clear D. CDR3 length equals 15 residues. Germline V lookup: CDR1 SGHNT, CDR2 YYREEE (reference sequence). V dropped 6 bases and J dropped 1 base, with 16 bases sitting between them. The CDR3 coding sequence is TGTGCCAGCACCGCGTTCGGTTCCCCGAACACTGAAGCTTTCTTT. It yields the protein CASTAFGSPNTEAFF.

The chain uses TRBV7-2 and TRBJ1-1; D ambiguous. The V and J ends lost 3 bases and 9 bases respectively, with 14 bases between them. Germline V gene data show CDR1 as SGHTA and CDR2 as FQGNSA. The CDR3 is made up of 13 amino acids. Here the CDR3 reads CASSLADDSQAFF. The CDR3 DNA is TGTGCCAGCAGCTTGGCCGACGACTCCCAAGCTTTCTTT.

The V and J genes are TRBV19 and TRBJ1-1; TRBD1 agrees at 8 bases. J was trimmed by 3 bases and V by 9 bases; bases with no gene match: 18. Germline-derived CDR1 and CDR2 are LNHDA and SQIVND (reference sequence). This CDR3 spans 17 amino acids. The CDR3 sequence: CASQKARGRPRDTEAFF. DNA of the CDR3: TGTGCCAGCCAAAAGGCCAGGGGGCGGCCTCGGGACACTGAAGCTTTCTTT.

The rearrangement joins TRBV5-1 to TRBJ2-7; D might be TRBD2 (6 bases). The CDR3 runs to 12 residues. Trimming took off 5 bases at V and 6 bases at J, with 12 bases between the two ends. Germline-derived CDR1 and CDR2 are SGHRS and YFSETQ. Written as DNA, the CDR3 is TGCGCCAGCAGTCGACTAGGTGGCGAGCAGTACTTC. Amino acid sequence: CASSRLGGEQYF.

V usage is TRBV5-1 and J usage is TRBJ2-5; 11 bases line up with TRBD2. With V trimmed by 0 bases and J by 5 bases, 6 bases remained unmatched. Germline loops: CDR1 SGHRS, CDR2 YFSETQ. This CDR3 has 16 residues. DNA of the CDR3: TGCGCCAGCAGCTTGGAGACTAGCGGGGCCTGGGAGACCCAGTACTTC. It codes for CASSLETSGAWETQYF.

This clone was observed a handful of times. The CDR3 nucleotides read TGTGCCTGGAGTACCGCCAGGGTCAAACCAAGTCAATACTTC. Its translation: CAWSTARVKPSQYF. The rearrangement joins TRBV30 to TRBJ2-7, with TRBD1 as a possible D gene (5 bases). The CDR3 runs to 14 residues. Germline CDR1 reads GTSNPN; CDR2 reads SVGIG (reference sequence). V was pared by 2 bases and J by 13 bases, with 24 bases between.

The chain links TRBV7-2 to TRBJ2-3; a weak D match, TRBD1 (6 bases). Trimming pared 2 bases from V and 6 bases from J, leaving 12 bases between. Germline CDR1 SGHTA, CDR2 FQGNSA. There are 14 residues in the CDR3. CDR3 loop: CASSLWAGVDTQYF. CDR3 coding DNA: TGTGCCAGCAGCTTATGGGCAGGGGTTGATACGCAGTATTTT.

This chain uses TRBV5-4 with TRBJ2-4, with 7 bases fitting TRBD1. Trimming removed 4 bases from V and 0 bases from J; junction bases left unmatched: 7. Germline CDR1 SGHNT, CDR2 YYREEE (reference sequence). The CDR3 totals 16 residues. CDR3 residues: CASSLGTELAKNIQYF. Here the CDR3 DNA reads TGTGCCAGCAGCCTCGGGACAGAACTAGCCAAAAACATTCAGTACTTC. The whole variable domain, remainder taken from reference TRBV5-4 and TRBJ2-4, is ETGVTQSPTHLIKTRGQQVTLRCSSQSGHNTVSWYQQALGQGPQFIFQYYREEENGRGNFPPRFSGLQFPNYSSELNVNALELDDSALYLCASSLGTELAKNIQYFGAGTRLSVL.

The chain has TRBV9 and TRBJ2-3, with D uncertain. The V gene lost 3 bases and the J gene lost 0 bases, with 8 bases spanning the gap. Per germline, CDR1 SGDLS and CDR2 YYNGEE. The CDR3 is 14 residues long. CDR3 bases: TGTGCCAGCAGCGCCACACCTAGCACAGATACGCAGTATTTT. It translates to CASSATPSTDTQYF.

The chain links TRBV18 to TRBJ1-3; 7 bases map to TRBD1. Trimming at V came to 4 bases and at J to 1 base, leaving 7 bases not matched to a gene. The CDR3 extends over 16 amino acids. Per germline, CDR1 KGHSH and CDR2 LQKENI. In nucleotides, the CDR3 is TGTGCCAGCTCACTTGACAGGGCCTTGTCTGGAAACACCATATATTTT. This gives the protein CASSLDRALSGNTIYF.

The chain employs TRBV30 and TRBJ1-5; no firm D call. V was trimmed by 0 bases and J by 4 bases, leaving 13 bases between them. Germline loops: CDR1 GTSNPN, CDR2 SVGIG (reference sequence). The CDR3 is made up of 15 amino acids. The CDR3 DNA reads TGTGCCTGGAGTGTACGTTCCAGCGGGAATCAGCCCCAGCATTTT. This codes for CAWSVRSSGNQPQHF.

The CDR3: CATSTHEQGAFNEQFF. The CDR3 nucleotides read TGTGCCACCAGCACCCACGAACAGGGGGCCTTCAATGAGCAGTTCTTC. The J gene is TRBJ2-1, the V gene TRBV15; TRBD1 matches 9 bases. J gave up 6 bases and V 4 bases, and 10 bases lay outside the gene matches. Germline CDR1 LNHNV, CDR2 YYDKDF (reference sequence). The CDR3 length is 16 residues.

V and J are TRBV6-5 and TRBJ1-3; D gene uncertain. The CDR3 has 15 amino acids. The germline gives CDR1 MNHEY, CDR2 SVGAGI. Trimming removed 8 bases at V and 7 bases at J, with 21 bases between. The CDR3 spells CASGRRAAVSNTIYF. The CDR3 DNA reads TGTGCCAGCGGTCGGAGGGCCGCGGTATCCAACACCATATATTTT.

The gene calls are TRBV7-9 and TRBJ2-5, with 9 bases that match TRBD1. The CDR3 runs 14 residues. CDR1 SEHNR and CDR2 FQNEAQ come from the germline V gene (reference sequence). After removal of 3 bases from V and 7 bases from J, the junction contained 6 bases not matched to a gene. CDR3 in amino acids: CASSFRDRAATQYF. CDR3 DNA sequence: TGTGCCAGCAGCTTCCGGGACAGGGCAGCGACCCAGTACTTC.

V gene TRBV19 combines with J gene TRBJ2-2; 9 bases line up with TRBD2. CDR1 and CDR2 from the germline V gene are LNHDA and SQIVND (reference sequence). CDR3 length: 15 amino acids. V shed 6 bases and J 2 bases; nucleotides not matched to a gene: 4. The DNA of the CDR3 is TGTGCCAGTAGGTATAGCGGGGGAAACACCGGGGAGCTGTTTTTT. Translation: CASRYSGGNTGELFF.

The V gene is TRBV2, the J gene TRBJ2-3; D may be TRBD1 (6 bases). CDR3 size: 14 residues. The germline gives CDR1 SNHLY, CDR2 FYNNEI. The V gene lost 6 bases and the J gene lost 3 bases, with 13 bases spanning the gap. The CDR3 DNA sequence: TGTGCCAGCAGCTACACCGGGACAACAGATACGCAGTATTTT. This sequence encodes CASSYTGTTDTQYF. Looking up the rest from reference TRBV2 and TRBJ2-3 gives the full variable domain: EPEVTQTPSHQVTQMGQEVILRCVPISNHLYFYWYRQILGQKVEFLVSFYNNEISEKSEIFDDQFSVERPDGSNFTLKIRSTKLEDSAMYFCASSYTGTTDTQYFGPGTRLTVL.

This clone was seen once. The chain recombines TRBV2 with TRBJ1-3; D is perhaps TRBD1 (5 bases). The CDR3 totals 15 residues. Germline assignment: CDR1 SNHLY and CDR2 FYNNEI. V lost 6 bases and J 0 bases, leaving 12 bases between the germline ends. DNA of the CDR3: TGTGCCAGCAGGCCAGGGATCACCTCTGGAAACACCATATATTTT. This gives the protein CASRPGITSGNTIYF.

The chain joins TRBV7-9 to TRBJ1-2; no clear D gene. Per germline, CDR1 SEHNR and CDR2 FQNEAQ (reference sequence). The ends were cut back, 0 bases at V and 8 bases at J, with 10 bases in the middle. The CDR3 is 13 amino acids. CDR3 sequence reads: CASSLASGRGYTF. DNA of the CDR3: TGTGCCAGCAGCTTAGCGTCGGGAAGGGGCTACACCTTC. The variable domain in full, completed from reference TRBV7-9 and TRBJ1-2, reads DTGVSQNPRHKITKRGQNVTFRCDPISEHNRLYWYRQTLGQGPEFLTYFQNEAQLEKSRLLSDRFSAERPKGSFSTLEIQRTEQGDSAMYLCASSLASGRGYTFGSGTRLTVV.

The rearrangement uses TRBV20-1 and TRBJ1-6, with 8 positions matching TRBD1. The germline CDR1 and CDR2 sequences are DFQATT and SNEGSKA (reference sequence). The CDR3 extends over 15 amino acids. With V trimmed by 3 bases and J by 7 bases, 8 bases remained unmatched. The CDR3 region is CSASVAGQGNSPLHF. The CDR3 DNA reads TGCAGTGCTAGTGTTGCCGGACAGGGAAATTCACCCCTCCACTTT.

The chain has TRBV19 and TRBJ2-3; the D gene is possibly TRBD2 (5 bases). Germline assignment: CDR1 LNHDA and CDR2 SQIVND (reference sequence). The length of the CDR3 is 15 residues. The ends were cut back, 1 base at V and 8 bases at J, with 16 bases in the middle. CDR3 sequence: CASSIGGLVRGTQYF. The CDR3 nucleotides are TGTGCCAGTAGTATAGGTGGACTCGTTCGGGGTACGCAGTATTTT.

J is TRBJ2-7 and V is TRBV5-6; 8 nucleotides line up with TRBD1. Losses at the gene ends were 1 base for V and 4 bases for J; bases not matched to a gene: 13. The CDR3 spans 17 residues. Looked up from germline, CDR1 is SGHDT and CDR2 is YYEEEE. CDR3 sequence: CASSLSGQGVRSYEQYF. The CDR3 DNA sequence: TGTGCCAGCAGCTTGAGCGGACAGGGCGTGAGGTCATACGAGCAGTACTTC.